The subject of this entry is one TCR beta chain. What it binds is not known. The total RNA came straight from whole blood, and T cells were not sorted beforehand. The data derive from a study of monozygotic twins with inflammatory bowel disease. Study observations and caveats: Twins with IBD were found to have lower TCRbeta diversity (inverse Simpson) than healthy co-twins.

The CDR3 length is 15 residues. The germline CDR1 and CDR2 sequences are SQVTM and ANQGSEA. From the 5' RACE reads, TCRdb lists one entry per CDR3 protein and no DNA. In all, the sample yields roughly 300,000 distinct CDR3 sequences. The chain couples TRBV29-1 to TRBJ2-1; there is no DNA to check the TCRdb D call of TRBD1. The sequencing input was blood. This receptor was obtained from a human donor with ulcerative colitis or Crohn's disease, or a healthy co-twin of an affected twin (not recorded which). CDR3: CSAGQGSTSYNEQFF.